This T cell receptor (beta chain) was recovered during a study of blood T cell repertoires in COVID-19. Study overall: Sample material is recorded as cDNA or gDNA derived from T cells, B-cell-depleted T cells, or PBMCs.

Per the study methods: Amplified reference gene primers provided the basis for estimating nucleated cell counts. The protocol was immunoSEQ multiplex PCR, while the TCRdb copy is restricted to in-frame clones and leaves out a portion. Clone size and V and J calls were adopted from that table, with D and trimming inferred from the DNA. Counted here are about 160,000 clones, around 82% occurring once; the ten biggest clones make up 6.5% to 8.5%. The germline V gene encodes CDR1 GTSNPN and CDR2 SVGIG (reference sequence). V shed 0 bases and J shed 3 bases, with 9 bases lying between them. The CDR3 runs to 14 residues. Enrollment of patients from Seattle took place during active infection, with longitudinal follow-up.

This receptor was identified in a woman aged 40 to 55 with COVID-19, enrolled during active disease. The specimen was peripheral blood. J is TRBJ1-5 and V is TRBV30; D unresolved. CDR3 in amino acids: CAWSVLDHNQPQHF. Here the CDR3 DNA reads TGTGCCTGGAGTGTACTAGACCACAATCAGCCCCAGCATTTT.